This section outlines one T cell receptor (beta chain) sequence together with its context. This same CDR3 is encoded by further DNA sequences in the sample. Profiled with immunoSEQ multiplex PCR; TCRdb holds only in-frame clones, not every one. There are some 670,000 clones in the sample; about 87% occur only once, and approximately 0.25% lies in the top ten. The data belong to a study of blood T cell repertoires in COVID-19. Study as a whole: From the United States, Italy and Spain came samples of acute and convalescent COVID-19.

CDR1 LNHDA and CDR2 SQIVND come from the germline V gene (reference sequence). The CDR3 extends over 13 amino acids. Trimming took 3 bases from V and 4 from J, leaving 9 bases between them. J is TRBJ1-1 and V is TRBV19, with D possibly being TRBD1 (5 bases). The receptor comes from a woman aged 18-35 years with acute or convalescent COVID-19. What was sequenced was peripheral blood. The CDR3 loop reads CASSMGGGTEAFF. CDR3 coding DNA: TGTGCCAGTAGTATGGGGGGGGGCACTGAAGCTTTCTTT.